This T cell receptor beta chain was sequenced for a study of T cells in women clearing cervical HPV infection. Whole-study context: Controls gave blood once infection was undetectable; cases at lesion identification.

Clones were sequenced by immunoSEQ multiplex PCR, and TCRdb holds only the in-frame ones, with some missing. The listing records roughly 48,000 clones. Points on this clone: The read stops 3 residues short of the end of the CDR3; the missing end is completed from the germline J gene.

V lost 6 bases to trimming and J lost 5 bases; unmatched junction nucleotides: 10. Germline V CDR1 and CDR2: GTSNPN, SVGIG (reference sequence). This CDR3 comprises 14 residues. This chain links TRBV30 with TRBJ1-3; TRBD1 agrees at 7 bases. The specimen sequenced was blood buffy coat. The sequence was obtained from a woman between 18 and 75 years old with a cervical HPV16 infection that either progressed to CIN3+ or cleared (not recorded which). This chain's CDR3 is CACYPTGERNTIYF. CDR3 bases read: TGTGCCTGTTACCCTACAGGGGAACGAAACACC.